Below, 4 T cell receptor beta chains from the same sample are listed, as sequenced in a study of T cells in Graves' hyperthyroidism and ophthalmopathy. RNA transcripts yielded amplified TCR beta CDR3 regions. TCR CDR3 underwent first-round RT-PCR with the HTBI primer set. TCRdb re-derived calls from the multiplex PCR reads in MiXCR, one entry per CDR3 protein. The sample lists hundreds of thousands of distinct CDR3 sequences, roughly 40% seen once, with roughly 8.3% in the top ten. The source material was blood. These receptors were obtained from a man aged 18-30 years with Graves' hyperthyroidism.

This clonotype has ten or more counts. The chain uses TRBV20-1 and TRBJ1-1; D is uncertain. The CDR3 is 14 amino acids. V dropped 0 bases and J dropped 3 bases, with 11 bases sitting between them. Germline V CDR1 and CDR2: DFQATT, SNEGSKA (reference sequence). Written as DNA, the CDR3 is TGCAGTGCTAGAGATCGGTATCGGGACACTGAAGCTTTCTTT. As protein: CSARDRYRDTEAFF.

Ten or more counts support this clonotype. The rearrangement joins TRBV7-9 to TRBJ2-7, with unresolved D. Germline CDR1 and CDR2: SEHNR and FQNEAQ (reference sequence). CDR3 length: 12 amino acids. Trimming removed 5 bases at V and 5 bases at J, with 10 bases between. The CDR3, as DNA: TGTGCCAGCAGCCCCCATGGGCACGAGCAGTACTTC. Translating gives CASSPHGHEQYF.

The CDR3 DNA is TGTGCCAGCAGCATTGGGGTGGGCGAGCAGTACTTC. Residues: CASSIGVGEQYF. The chain joins TRBV7-2 to TRBJ2-7; D remains unclear. The CDR3 spans 12 residues. In germline, CDR1 is SGHTA, CDR2 FQGNSA. V lost 5 bases and J lost 6, with 11 bases in between.

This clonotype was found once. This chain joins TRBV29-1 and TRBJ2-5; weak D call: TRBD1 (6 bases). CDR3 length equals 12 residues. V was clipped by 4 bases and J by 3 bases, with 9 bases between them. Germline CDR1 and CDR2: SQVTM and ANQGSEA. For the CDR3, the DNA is TGCAGCGTTGCGGCAGGGGAAGAGACCCAGTACTTC. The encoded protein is CSVAAGEETQYF.